This T cell receptor (beta chain) came from a study of regulatory T cells in long-lasting Graves disease listed by TCRdb under 2021. Notes on the research overall: In the newly diagnosed Graves' disease group, patients had been taking antithyroid drugs for less than 3 months. Peripheral blood TCR sequencing and RNA sequencing compared persistent Graves' disease patients with newly diagnosed Graves' disease patients. The study was conducted in China and was registered as a clinical trial. A total of around 33 samples underwent TCR sequencing, from roughly 13 patients with persistent Graves' disease and some 20 patients with newly diagnosed Graves' disease. General conclusions and limits of the study: Peripheral blood alone was examined, since thyroid tissue, which constituted the primary lesion, could not be accessed. Sequencing and analysis were limited to the TCR beta chain. Preferential use of TRBV28, TRBJ1-2 and TRBJ2-5 was observed in persistent disease, whereas TRBV20-1 and TRBJ2-1 were favored in newly diagnosed disease. A larger number of public clonotypes was shared among persistent patients (2,741) than among newly diagnosed patients (approximately 1,000). The authors acknowledged the small sample size as a limitation that may reduce accuracy. Compared with newly diagnosed patients, persistent Graves' disease patients had lower TCR Shannon entropy and fewer highly expanded clones, which suggests clonal expansion.

Library method: multiplex PCR. Sequenced on an Illumina HiSeq 4000. CDR3 regions were amplified by Arm-PCR with iRepertoire HTBI primers to construct TCR beta libraries. PCR products were gel purified before sequencing. The source study handled its data this way. Gene usage analysis of CDR3 amino acid clonotypes used the roughly 60 TRBV and 14 to 15 TRBJ segments found across samples. COPE and FqMerger were used to merge the filtered high-quality paired reads into contigs. BLAST was used to align contigs to IMGT TRBV, TRBD and TRBJ reference genes, with CDR3 defined following IMGT. Any clonotype with a frequency above 0.1% was classified as a highly expanded clone. Shannon entropy served as the measure of repertoire diversity, while the Gini coefficient captured V-J evenness. A clonotype was considered public if more than one individual shared it. TCRdb trimmed public reads at Q25 via fastp, called clones via MiXCR and kept in-frame beta chains. Every distinct CDR3 protein forms one entry, paired with its most common genes and DNA. These V and J calls originate from TCRdb's pipeline instead of the authors' own analysis. For this sample the table gives some 230,000 distinct CDR3 sequences, of which around 17% were detected only once. The ten largest clones take up roughly a fifth of the sample.

This clonotype was seen many times. It lacks a known antigen. Base qualities were left out, and no much larger clone turns up one base away. The time point label for this specimen denotes: newly diagnosed GD, antithyroid drugs for less than 3 months. For both TCR sequencing and RNA sequencing, RNA was extracted from PBMCs in TRIzol. The diagnosis of Graves' disease was made according to American Thyroid Association guidelines. Patients for the study were recruited at an endocrinology department in Xi'an, China. Each patient gave about 8.1 milliliters of peripheral blood, collected in an EDTA anticoagulant tube. Ficoll Paque Plus density gradient separation was used to isolate PBMCs, and no additional T cell sorting was done. RNA quality was checked with an Agilent 2100 Bioanalyzer and agarose gel, and concentration with a NanoDrop 2000. Between the V and J ends, shortened by 0 bases and 6 bases respectively, the junction contains 14 bases. The CDR3, cysteine through phenylalanine, is 14 amino acids long. The CDR3 DNA has 42 bases and is translated from base 1. CDR1 SQVTM and CDR2 ANQGSEA are derived from the germline V gene.

The V and J genes are TRBV29-1 and TRBJ1-2; possibly the D gene is TRBD1, per 5 matching bases. The TCR was taken from a female donor with Graves disease. The sequencing here drew on peripheral blood mononuclear cells (PBMCs), taken at new diagnosis, from a patient treated with antithyroid drugs. The sequence in DNA is TGCAGCGTTGAAGATCCCCGCGGGGGGGATGGCTACACCTTC. Protein translation: CSVEDPRGGDGYTF.